This T cell receptor (beta chain) comes out of a study of blood T cell repertoires in COVID-19. This CDR3 contains 14 residues. V was cut by 6 bases and J by 3 bases, with 15 bases left in between. CDR1 is SGHRS, CDR2 YFSETQ, per germline. Using immunoSEQ multiplex PCR, the repertoire was profiled, and TCRdb retains in-frame clones only, with some absent. The sample holds about 180,000 clones; around 87% are singletons and the top ten take around 12%. The chain combines TRBV5-1 with TRBJ1-2; a weak D match, TRBD1 (5 bases). The clonotype was recovered from a woman aged 65 to 85 with COVID-19, enrolled during active disease. Sequenced material: peripheral blood. The CDR3 nucleotides read TGCGCCAGCAAAGGGGCACCAGGAGACTATGGCTACACCTTC. Translation gives CASKGAPGDYGYTF.